Sequencing of this T cell receptor (beta chain) was carried out in a study of T-cell memory formation after mild COVID-19. Study summary: Largely, the TCR clusters proved donor specific. The study's findings and limits: The main location of contracting CD4+ clones was CM and EM, and that of contracting CD8+ clones was EMRA. Clones contracting day 15 to 85 were balanced CD4/CD8; later expanders leaned CD4+.

CDR1 MGHRA and CDR2 YSYEKL come from the germline V gene. V lost 4 bases to trimming and J lost 4 bases, with 19 bases between them. There are 17 residues in the CDR3. A few counts support this clonotype. Its antigen is as yet unknown. In TCRdb, the 5' RACE reads were re-called with MiXCR into one record per CDR3 protein. The repertoire holds tens of thousands of distinct CDR3 sequences, with approximately 15% as singletons. The chain employs TRBV4-1 and TRBJ2-2; D perhaps matches TRBD1 (6 bases). Source material: PBMCs or a T cell subset sorted from them (not recorded which). The origin of this receptor is a man in his late teens or twenties who had mild COVID-19 (a few samples of this study predate the infection). Cell type and time point are not known. In DNA, the CDR3 is TGCGCCAGCAGCCCGAAAGTGGGACAATTGGGCACCGGGGAGCTGTTTTTT. Translated: CASSPKVGQLGTGELFF.